The 18 T cell receptor beta chains reported below all come from one sample, sequenced in a study of blood T cell repertoires in COVID-19. Sequencing was performed with immunoSEQ multiplex PCR; in TCRdb, only in-frame clones are kept and a portion is missing. The sample yields 80,000 to 95,000 clones, roughly 75% seen once. The sequenced sample consisted of peripheral blood. Receptor source: a woman between 50 and 59 years old with acute or convalescent COVID-19.

This sequence joins TRBV4-1 and TRBJ1-2; D gene ambiguous. CDR3 length: 15 residues. Between the trimmed V and J ends, which lost 0 bases and 4 bases, there was a span of 12 bases. Looked up from germline, CDR1 is MGHRA and CDR2 is YSYEKL. CDR3 loop: CASSQDRGGIYGYTF. The CDR3 DNA reads TGCGCCAGCAGCCAAGATCGGGGAGGAATCTATGGCTACACCTTC.

The chain has TRBV27 and TRBJ1-6, with 8 bases that match TRBD1. This CDR3 comprises 15 residues. V lost 5 bases to trimming and J lost 2 bases; unmatched junction nucleotides: 2. Germline CDR1 is MNHEY and CDR2 is SMNVEV (reference sequence). In DNA form, the CDR3 reads TGTGCCAGCAGTGCCAGGGGGCCCTATAATTCACCCCTCCACTTT. This codes for CASSARGPYNSPLHF.

The chain is built from TRBV7-8 and TRBJ1-2; tentative D call: TRBD1 (6 bases). Trimming cost V 5 bases and J 5 bases, with 21 bases left between them. Per the germline V gene, CDR1 is SGHVS and CDR2 is FQNEAQ. This CDR3 spans 16 amino acids. CDR3 protein: CASSPPRQGRGYGYTF. The CDR3 nucleotides are TGTGCCAGCAGCCCACCCCGTCAGGGGAGAGGGTATGGCTACACCTTC. The full variable domain, with the rest looked up from reference TRBV7-8 and TRBJ1-2, is GAGVSQSPRYKVAKRGQDVALRCDPISGHVSLFWYQQALGQGPEFLTYFQNEAQLDKSGLPSDRFFAERPEGSVSTLKIQRTQQEDSAVYLCASSPPRQGRGYGYTFGSGTRLTVV.

In its sample, this clone was seen a few times. V is TRBV4-3 and J is TRBJ1-2, with a tentative D call TRBD1 (5 bases). Trimming shortened V by 3 bases and J by 0 bases, and 17 bases separated the two germline ends. The CDR3 has 17 residues. The germline CDR1 and CDR2 sequences are LGHNA and YSLEER. This CDR3 is CASSHLPGDAANYGYTF. The DNA for the CDR3 is TGCGCCAGCAGCCACCTTCCGGGGGACGCTGCTAACTATGGCTACACCTTC.

The chain combines TRBV24-1 with TRBJ2-1; TRBD1 aligns across 9 bases. The CDR3 runs 15 residues. Losses at the gene ends were 0 bases for V and 4 bases for J; bases not matched to a gene: 0. Germline V gene sequence: CDR1 KGHDR, CDR2 SFDVKD. CDR3 sequence: CATSDLGQGYNEQFF. CDR3 in DNA: TGTGCCACCAGTGATTTGGGACAGGGGTACAATGAGCAGTTCTTC.

As to this clone: In the same sample, other DNA sequences code for this CDR3. The chain employs TRBV7-3 and TRBJ1-1, with 7 bases aligning to TRBD1. V trimming: 5 bases; J trimming: 5 bases; junction bases outside the gene matches: 5. Germline-derived CDR1 and CDR2 are SGHTA and FQGTGA. This CDR3 is 13 amino acids long. This chain's CDR3 is CASSKDRDTEAFF. The CDR3 coding sequence is TGTGCCAGCAGCAAAGACAGGGATACTGAAGCTTTCTTT.

This chain's CDR3 is CAISGTGVQPQHF. As DNA, the CDR3 is TGTGCCATCAGTGGGACGGGGGTTCAGCCCCAGCATTTT. The rearrangement links TRBV10-3 to TRBJ1-5; a possible D gene is TRBD1 (5 bases). Germline V gene sequence: CDR1 ENHRY, CDR2 SYGVKD. Trimming left V 4 bases short and J 6 bases short, with 10 bases between. This CDR3 region has 13 residues.

The chain is built from TRBV27 and TRBJ2-5; perhaps TRBD2 as D (6 bases). The CDR3 has 16 amino acids. V gave up 6 bases and J gave up 6 bases, with 23 bases separating them. Germline loops: CDR1 MNHEY, CDR2 SMNVEV (reference sequence). CDR3 loop: CASSLEASVMGKTQYF. The CDR3 nucleotides read TGTGCCAGCAGCCTGGAGGCTAGCGTTATGGGAAAGACCCAGTACTTC.

V gene TRBV4-2 combines with J gene TRBJ1-1; a weak D match, TRBD1 (5 bases). CDR3 length equals 15 residues. CDR1 is LGHNA and CDR2 is YNFKEQ in the germline V gene. V was trimmed by 0 bases and J by 6 bases, leaving 14 bases between them. The CDR3 is CASSQDQRGNAEAFF. The CDR3 DNA follows: TGTGCCAGCAGCCAAGATCAAAGGGGTAACGCTGAAGCTTTCTTT.

The chain has TRBV19 and TRBJ2-2; 10 positions agree with TRBD1. The CDR3 is made up of 16 amino acids. The germline gives CDR1 LNHDA, CDR2 SQIVND (reference sequence). J lost 4 bases, V lost 7 bases, and 9 bases had no gene match. CDR3 amino acids: CASTLRDRGPTGELFF. In DNA form, the CDR3 reads TGTGCCAGTACTCTCCGGGACAGGGGTCCCACCGGGGAGCTGTTTTTT.

A single count supports this clone. V usage is TRBV12-3 or TRBV12-4 and J usage is TRBJ2-7, with 10 bases fitting TRBD1. The CDR3 covers 13 residues. V gave up 4 bases and J gave up 5 bases; unmatched junction bases: 2. The CDR3 loop reads CASSYDRGHEQYF. CDR3 in DNA: TGTGCCAGCAGTTACGACAGGGGGCACGAGCAGTACTTC.

The chain couples TRBV6-6 to TRBJ2-5; 9 bases fit TRBD2. CDR3 length: 14 residues. CDR1 is MNHNY and CDR2 is SVGAGI in the germline V gene (reference sequence). J gave up 3 bases and V 6 bases, and 5 bases lay outside the gene matches. In nucleotides, the CDR3 is TGTGCCAGCAGCGAGCGGGGGGTGGAAGAGACCCAGTACTTC. It yields the protein CASSERGVEETQYF.

The chain is built from TRBV28 and TRBJ2-6, with D unresolved. Trimming stripped 0 bases from V and 2 bases from J, with 14 bases between. The CDR3 runs 18 residues. The germline CDR1 and CDR2 sequences are MDHEN and SYDVKM. CDR3 loop: CASSLWAGRLTGANVLTF. CDR3 sequence (DNA): TGTGCCAGCAGTTTATGGGCAGGCCGCCTCACTGGGGCCAACGTCCTGACTTTC.

J is TRBJ1-4 and V is TRBV11-1, with 8 positions matching TRBD1. V shed 5 bases, J shed 8 bases, and the junction held 10 bases outside the gene matches. The CDR3 is made up of 15 amino acids. Per the germline V gene, CDR1 is SGHAT and CDR2 is FQDESV (reference sequence). The CDR3 DNA reads TGTGCCAGCAGCCCTCGTCCGGGACAGGTCGAAAAACTGTTTTTT. Its translation: CASSPRPGQVEKLFF. Complete variable domain (other parts from reference TRBV11-1 and TRBJ1-4): EAEVAQSPRYKITEKSQAVAFWCDPISGHATLYWYRQILGQGPELLVQFQDESVVDDSQLPKDRFSAERLKGVDSTLKIQPAELGDSAMYLCASSPRPGQVEKLFFGSGTQLSVL.

This chain uses TRBV7-2 with TRBJ1-4, with D uncertain. The germline CDR1 and CDR2 sequences are SGHTA and FQGNSA. The CDR3 runs to 17 residues. V dropped 1 base and J dropped 0 bases, with 12 bases sitting between them. CDR3 coding DNA: TGTGCCAGCAGCTTAGACGGGCGGGGTGCAACTAATGAAAAACTGTTTTTT. Encoded protein: CASSLDGRGATNEKLFF.

This clone has only a few counts. This chain links TRBV5-5 with TRBJ1-2, with D unresolved. Germline CDR1 SGHKS, CDR2 YYEKEE (reference sequence). The CDR3 runs to 15 residues. The V end was cut by 2 bases, the J end by 0 bases, with 11 bases between. The DNA for the CDR3 is TGTGCCAGCAGCTTTCGGCAGGCCTCTAACTATGGCTACACCTTC. Translation gives CASSFRQASNYGYTF. The whole variable domain, remainder taken from reference TRBV5-5 and TRBJ1-2, is DAGVTQSPTHLIKTRGQQVTLRCSPISGHKSVSWYQQVLGQGPQFIFQYYEKEERGRGNFPDRFSARQFPNYSSELNVNALLLGDSALYLCASSFRQASNYGYTFGSGTRLTVV.

This clone was observed a handful of times. The CDR3 region has the DNA TGTGCCAGCCAAGTTTCAGGCAGAAAGGGCAATCAGCCCCAGCATTTT. The encoded protein is CASQVSGRKGNQPQHF. J is TRBJ1-5 and V is TRBV28, with no clear D. CDR3 length: 16 residues. Between the trimmed V and J ends, which lost 8 bases and 2 bases, there was a span of 19 bases. Germline CDR1 and CDR2: MDHEN and SYDVKM.

The chain combines TRBV7-2 with TRBJ2-6; D possibly corresponds to TRBD1 (5 bases). This CDR3 comprises 17 residues. V gave up 0 bases and J gave up 0 bases, with 9 bases separating them. Germline assignment: CDR1 SGHTA and CDR2 FQGNSA. The CDR3 coding sequence is TGTGCCAGCAGCTTAGCGCAGGGCCACTCTGGGGCCAACGTCCTGACTTTC. Translating it yields CASSLAQGHSGANVLTF.